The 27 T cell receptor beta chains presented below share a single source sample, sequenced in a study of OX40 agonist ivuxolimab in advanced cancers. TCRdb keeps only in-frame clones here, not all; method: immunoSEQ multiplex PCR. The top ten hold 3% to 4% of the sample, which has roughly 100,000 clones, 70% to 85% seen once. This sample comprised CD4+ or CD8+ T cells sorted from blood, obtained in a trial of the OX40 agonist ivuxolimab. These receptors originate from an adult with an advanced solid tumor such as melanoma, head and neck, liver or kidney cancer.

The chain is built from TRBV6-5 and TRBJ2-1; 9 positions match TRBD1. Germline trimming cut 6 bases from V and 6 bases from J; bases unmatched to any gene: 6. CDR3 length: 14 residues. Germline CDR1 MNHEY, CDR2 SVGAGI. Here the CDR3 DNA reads TGTGCCAGCAGCTGGGGACAGGGTTTCAATGAGCAGTTCTTC. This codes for CASSWGQGFNEQFF.

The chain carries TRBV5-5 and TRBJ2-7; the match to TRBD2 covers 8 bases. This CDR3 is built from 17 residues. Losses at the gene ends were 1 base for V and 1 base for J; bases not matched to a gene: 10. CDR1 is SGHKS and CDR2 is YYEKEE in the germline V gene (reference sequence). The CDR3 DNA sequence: TGTGCCAGCAGCTTGCGTTTCGGAGCTAGCGGGTCCTACGAGCAGTACTTC. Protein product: CASSLRFGASGSYEQYF.

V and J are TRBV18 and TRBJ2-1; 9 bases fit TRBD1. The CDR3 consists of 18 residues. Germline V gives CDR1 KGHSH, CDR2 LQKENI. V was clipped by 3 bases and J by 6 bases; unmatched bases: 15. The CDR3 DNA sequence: TGTGCCAGCTCACCCGTCCGAACCAACAGGGGGCCCGGCAATGAGCAGTTCTTC. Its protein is CASSPVRTNRGPGNEQFF. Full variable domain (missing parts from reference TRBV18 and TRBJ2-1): NAGVMQNPRHLVRRRGQEARLRCSPMKGHSHVYWYRQLPEEGLKFMVYLQKENIIDESGMPKERFSAEFPKEGPSILRIQQVVRGDSAAYFCASSPVRTNRGPGNEQFFGPGTRLTVL.

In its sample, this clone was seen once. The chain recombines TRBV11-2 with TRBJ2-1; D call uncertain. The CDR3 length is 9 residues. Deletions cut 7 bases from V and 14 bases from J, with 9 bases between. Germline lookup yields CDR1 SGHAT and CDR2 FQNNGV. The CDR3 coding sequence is TGTGCCAGCAAATCTCGGGAGTTCTTC. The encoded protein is CASKSREFF.

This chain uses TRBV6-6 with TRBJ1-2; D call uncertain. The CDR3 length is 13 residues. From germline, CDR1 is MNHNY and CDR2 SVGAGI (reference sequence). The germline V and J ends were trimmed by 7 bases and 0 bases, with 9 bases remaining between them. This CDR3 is CASTADSNYGYTF. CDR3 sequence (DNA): TGTGCCAGCACCGCGGATTCTAACTATGGCTACACCTTC.

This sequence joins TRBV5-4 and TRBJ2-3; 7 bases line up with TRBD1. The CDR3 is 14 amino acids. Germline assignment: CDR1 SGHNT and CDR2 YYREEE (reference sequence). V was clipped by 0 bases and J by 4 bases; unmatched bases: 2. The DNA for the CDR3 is TGTGCCAGCAGCTTGGGACAGGGCCCAGATACGCAGTATTTT. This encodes CASSLGQGPDTQYF.

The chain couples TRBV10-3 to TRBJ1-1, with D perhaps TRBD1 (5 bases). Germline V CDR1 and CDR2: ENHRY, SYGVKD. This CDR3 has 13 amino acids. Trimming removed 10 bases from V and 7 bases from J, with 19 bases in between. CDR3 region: CATWDGEGIEAFF. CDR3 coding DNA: TGTGCCACCTGGGACGGCGAAGGGATTGAAGCTTTCTTT.

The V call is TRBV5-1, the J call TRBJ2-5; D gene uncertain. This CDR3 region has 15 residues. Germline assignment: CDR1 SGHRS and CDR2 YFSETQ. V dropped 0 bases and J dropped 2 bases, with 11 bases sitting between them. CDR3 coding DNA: TGCGCCAGCAGCTTGGCCTTGTCAGTTCAAGAGACCCAGTACTTC. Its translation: CASSLALSVQETQYF. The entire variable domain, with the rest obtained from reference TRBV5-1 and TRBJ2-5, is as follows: KAGVTQTPRYLIKTRGQQVTLSCSPISGHRSVSWYQQTPGQGLQFLFEYFSETQRNKGNFPGRFSGRQFSNSRSEMNVSTLELGDSALYLCASSLALSVQETQYFGPGTRLLVL.

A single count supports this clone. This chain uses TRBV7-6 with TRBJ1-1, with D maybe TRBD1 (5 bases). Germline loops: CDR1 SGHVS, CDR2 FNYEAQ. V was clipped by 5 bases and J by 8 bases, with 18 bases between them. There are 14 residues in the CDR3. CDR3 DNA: TGTGCCAGCAGCCCACGCCCTGGGACTGGAGAAGCTTTCTTT. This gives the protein CASSPRPGTGEAFF.

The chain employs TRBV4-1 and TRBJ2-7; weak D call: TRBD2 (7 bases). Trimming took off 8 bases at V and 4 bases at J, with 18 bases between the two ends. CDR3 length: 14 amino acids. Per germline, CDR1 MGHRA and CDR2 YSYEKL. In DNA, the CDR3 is TGCGCCAGCGCAAGGGGGACTAACGGTTACGAGCAGTACTTC. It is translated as CASARGTNGYEQYF.

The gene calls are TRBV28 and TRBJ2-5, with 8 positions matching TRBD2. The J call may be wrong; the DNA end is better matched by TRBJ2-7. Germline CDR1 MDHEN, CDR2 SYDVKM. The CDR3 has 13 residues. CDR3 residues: CASSGLAFHEQYF. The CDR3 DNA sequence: TGTGCCAGCAGTGGACTAGCCTTTCACGAGCAGTACTTC.

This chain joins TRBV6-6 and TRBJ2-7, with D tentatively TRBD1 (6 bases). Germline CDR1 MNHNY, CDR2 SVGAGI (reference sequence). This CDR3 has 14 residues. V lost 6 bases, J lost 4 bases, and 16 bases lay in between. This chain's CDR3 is CASSEYRELYEQYF. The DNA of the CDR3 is TGTGCCAGCAGCGAATACAGGGAGTTGTACGAGCAGTACTTC.

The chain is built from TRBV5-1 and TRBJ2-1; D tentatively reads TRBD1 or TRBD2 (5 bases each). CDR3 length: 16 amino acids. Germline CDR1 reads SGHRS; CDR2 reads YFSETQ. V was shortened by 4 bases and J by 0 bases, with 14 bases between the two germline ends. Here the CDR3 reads CASSPLGVISYNEQFF. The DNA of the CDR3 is TGCGCCAGCAGCCCCTTGGGGGTTATCTCCTACAATGAGCAGTTCTTC.

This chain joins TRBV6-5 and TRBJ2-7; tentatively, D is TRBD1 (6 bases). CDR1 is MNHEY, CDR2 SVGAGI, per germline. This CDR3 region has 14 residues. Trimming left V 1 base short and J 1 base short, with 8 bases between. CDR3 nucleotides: TGTGCCAGCAGTTACTACAGGGTTTCCTACGAGCAGTACTTC. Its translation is CASSYYRVSYEQYF.

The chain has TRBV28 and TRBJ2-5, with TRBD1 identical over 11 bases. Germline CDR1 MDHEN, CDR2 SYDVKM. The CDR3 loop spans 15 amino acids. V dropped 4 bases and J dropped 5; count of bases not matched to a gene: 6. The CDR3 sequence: CASSSPGQGGETQYF. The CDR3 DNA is TGTGCCAGCAGTTCTCCGGGACAGGGGGGCGAGACCCAGTACTTC. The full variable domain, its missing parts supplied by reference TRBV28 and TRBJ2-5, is DVKVTQSSRYLVKRTGEKVFLECVQDMDHENMFWYRQDPGLGLRLIYFSYDVKMKEKGDIPEGYSVSREKKERFSLILESASTNQTSMYLCASSSPGQGGETQYFGPGTRLLVL.

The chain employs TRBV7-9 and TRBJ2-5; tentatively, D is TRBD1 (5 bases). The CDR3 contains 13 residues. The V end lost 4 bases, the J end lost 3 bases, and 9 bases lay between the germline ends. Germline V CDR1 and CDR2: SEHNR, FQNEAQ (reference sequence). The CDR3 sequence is CASSSDSEETQYF. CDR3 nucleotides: TGTGCCAGCAGCTCTGACAGCGAAGAGACCCAGTACTTC.

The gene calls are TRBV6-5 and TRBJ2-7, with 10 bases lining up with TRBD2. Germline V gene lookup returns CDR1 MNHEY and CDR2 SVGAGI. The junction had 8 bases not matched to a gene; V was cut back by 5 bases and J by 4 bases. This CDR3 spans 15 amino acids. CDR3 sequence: CASSASASGSYEQYF. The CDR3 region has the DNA TGTGCCAGCAGTGCCTCGGCTAGCGGGAGTTACGAGCAGTACTTC.

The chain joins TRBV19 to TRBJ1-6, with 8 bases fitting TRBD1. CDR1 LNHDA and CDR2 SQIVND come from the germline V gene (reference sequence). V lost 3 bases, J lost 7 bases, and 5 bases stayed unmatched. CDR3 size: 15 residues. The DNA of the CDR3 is TGTGCCAGTAGTATGCAGGGGGCGAGGAATTCACCCCTCCACTTT. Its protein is CASSMQGARNSPLHF.

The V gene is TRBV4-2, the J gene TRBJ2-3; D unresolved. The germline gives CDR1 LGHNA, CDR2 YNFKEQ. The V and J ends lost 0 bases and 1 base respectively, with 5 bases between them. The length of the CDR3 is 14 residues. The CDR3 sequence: CASSQEKGTDTQYF. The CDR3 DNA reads TGTGCCAGCAGCCAAGAAAAAGGCACAGATACGCAGTATTTT.

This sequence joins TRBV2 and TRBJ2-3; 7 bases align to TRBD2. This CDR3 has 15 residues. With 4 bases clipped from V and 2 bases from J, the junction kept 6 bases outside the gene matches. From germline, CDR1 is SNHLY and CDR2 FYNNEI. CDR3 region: CASSAELATTDTQYF. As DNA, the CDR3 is TGTGCCAGCAGTGCAGAACTAGCGACCACAGATACGCAGTATTTT.

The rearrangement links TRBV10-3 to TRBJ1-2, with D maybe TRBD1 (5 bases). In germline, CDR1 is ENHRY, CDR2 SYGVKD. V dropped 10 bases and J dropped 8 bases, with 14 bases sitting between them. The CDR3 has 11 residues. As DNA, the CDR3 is TGTGCCACCAGGGAGGGGCAGGGCTACACCTTC. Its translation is CATREGQGYTF.

Here the CDR3 reads CASSFGPSSYNEQFF. CDR3 nucleotides: TGTGCCAGCAGTTTCGGCCCCAGCTCCTACAATGAGCAGTTCTTC. V usage is TRBV27 and J usage is TRBJ2-1; D not resolved. Trimming removed 3 bases at V and 0 bases at J, with 9 bases between. This CDR3 has 15 amino acids. Germline lookup yields CDR1 MNHEY and CDR2 SMNVEV (reference sequence).

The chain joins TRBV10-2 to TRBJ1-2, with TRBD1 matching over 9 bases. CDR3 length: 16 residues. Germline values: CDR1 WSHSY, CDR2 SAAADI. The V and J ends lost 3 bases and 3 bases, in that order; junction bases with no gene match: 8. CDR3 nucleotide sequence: TGCGCCAGCAGTGACCCCGGGACAGGGATTTACTATGGCTACACCTTC. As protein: CASSDPGTGIYYGYTF.

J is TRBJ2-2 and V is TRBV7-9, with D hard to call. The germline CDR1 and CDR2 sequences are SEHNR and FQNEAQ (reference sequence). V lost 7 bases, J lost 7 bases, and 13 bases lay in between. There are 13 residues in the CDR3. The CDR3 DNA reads TGTGCCAGCAACGTTTTAATAAGCGGGGAGCTGTTTTTT. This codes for CASNVLISGELFF.

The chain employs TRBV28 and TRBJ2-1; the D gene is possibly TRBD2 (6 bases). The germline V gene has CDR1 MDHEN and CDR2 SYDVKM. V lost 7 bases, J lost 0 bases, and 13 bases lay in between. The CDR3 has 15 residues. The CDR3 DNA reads TGTGCCAGCACTCACCGGGACTTCTCCTACAATGAGCAGTTCTTC. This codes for CASTHRDFSYNEQFF.

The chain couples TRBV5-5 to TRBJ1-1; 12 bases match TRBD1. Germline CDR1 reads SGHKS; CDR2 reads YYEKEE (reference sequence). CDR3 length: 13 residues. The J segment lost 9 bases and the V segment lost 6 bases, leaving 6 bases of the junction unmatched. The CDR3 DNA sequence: TGTGCCAGCAATCCGGGACAGGGGGCCCAAGCTTTCTTT. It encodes CASNPGQGAQAFF. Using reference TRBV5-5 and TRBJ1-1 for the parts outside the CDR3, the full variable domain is DAGVTQSPTHLIKTRGQQVTLRCSPISGHKSVSWYQQVLGQGPQFIFQYYEKEERGRGNFPDRFSARQFPNYSSELNVNALLLGDSALYLCASNPGQGAQAFFGQGTRLTVV.

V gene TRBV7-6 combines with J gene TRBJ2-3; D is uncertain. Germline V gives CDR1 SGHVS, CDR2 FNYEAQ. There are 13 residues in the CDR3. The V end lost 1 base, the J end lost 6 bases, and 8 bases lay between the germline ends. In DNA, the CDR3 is TGTGCCAGCAGCTTAGAGTATGGGGATACGCAGTATTTT. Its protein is CASSLEYGDTQYF.